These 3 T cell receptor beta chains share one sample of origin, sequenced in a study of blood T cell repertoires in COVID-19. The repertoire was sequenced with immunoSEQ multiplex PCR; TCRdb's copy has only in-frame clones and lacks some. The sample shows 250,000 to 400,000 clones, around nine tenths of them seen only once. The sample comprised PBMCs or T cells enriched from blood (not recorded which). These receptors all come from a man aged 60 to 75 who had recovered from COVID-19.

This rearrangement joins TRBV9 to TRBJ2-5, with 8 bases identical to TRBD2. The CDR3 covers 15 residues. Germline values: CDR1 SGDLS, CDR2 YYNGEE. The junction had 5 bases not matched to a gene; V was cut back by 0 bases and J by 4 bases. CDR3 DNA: TGTGCCAGCAGCGTAGTCGGAGCGGGAGTAGAGACCCAGTACTTC. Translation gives CASSVVGAGVETQYF.

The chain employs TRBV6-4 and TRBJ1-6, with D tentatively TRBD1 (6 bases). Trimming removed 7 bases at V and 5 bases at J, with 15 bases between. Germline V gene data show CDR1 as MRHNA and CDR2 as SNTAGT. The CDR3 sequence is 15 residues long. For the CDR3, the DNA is TGTGCCAGCAAAAGTTCCGGACAGAATAATTCACCCCTCCACTTT. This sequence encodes CASKSSGQNNSPLHF.

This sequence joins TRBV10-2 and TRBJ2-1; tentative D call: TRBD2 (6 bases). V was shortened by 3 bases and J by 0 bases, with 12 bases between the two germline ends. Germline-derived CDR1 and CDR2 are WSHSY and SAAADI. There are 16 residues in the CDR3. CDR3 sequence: CASSDLGGSSYNEQFF. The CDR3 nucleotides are TGCGCCAGCAGTGACCTCGGGGGTAGCTCCTACAATGAGCAGTTCTTC.